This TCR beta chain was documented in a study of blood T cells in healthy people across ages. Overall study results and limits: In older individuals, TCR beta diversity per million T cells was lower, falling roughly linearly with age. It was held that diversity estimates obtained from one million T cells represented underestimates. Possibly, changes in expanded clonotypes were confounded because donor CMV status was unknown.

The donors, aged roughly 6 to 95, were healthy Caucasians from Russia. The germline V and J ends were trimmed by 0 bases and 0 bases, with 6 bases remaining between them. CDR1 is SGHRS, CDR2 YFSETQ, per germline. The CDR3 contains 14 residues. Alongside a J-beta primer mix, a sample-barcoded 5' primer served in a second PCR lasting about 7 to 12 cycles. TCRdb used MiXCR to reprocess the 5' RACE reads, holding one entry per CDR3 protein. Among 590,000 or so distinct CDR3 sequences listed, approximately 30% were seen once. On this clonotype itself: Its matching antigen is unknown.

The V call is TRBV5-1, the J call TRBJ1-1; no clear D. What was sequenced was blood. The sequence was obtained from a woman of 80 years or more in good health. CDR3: CASSLEFMNTEAFF. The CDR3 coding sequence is TGCGCCAGCAGCTTGGAGTTCATGAACACTGAAGCTTTCTTT.